The rows below give T cell receptor beta chains drawn from one sample of a study of identical twins. A single record per CDR3 protein comes from TCRdb applying MiXCR to the 5' RACE reads. The sample carries some 660,000 distinct CDR3 sequences, 8.5% to 9% recorded once. The same sample was also studied in work on yellow fever vaccine responses in identical twins.

Input material: PBMCs. The receptors stem from a woman under 30 in good health. Each CDR3 is given without its conserved first and last residue. A D gene is named only where the DNA matches it firmly.

D: TRBD2; J: TRBJ2-5; V: TRBV27; CDR3: ASSPLAGSETQY
D: TRBD1; J: TRBJ2-7; V: TRBV29-1; CDR3: SVEGQGHEQY
D: -; J: TRBJ2-1; V: TRBV7-2; CDR3: ASSQGGAGGNEQF
D: -; J: TRBJ2-3; V: TRBV27; CDR3: ASSFTGFTDTQY
D: -; J: TRBJ2-1; V: TRBV25-1; CDR3: ASNSLTGELAQSIGRASNEQF
D: TRBD2; J: TRBJ2-5; V: TRBV28; CDR3: ASSKSGGLETQY
D: -; J: TRBJ2-2; V: TRBV29-1; CDR3: SVGQVKSGELF
D: -; J: TRBJ1-4; V: TRBV5-5; CDR3: ASSSPGRGGEKLF
D: TRBD2; J: TRBJ2-3; V: TRBV15; CDR3: ATSRAGGGAEDTQY
D: -; J: TRBJ2-7; V: TRBV18; CDR3: ASSPVGSGYEQY
D: TRBD1; J: TRBJ1-2; V: TRBV12-3/TRBV12-4; CDR3: ASSGRDRGPRGYT
D: -; J: TRBJ2-3; V: TRBV20-1; CDR3: SARTHGGTDTQY
D: TRBD2; J: TRBJ2-3; V: TRBV28; CDR3: ASSRGGGSTDTQY
D: -; J: TRBJ1-2; V: TRBV12-3/TRBV12-4; CDR3: ASSFGFHGNT
D: TRBD1; J: TRBJ2-1; V: TRBV12-3/TRBV12-4; CDR3: ASTPGQGYNEQF
D: -; J: TRBJ2-3; V: TRBV5-5; CDR3: ASSFPADTQY
D: -; J: TRBJ2-1; V: TRBV4-1; CDR3: ASSQPNSEPYNEQF
D: TRBD2; J: TRBJ2-1; V: TRBV5-1; CDR3: ASSLGALRSGTYNEQF
D: -; J: TRBJ2-6; V: TRBV30; CDR3: AWSGSRGPSSGANVLT
D: -; J: TRBJ1-2; V: TRBV5-6; CDR3: ASSSTAGRGGYT
D: -; J: TRBJ1-1; V: TRBV7-9; CDR3: ASSLEGGGNTEAF
D: -; J: TRBJ2-3; V: TRBV5-1; CDR3: ASSYSGTYSDTQY
D: -; J: TRBJ1-4; V: TRBV12-3/TRBV12-4; CDR3: ASSTRGVTNEKLF
D: -; J: TRBJ2-2; V: TRBV29-1; CDR3: SVGLTGTSSEELF
D: TRBD2; J: TRBJ2-2; V: TRBV20-1; CDR3: RASGRASGTGELF
D: -; J: TRBJ1-1; V: TRBV28; CDR3: ASSDNAHTEAF
D: TRBD2; J: TRBJ2-2; V: TRBV7-8; CDR3: ASPGERGSKGWATGELF
D: TRBD2; J: TRBJ2-2; V: TRBV29-1; CDR3: SVEDLASGSTGELF